The 29 T cell receptor beta chains below come from one sample, sequenced in a study of blood T cell repertoires in COVID-19. This table comes from immunoSEQ multiplex PCR, and its TCRdb copy is limited to in-frame clones, with some not included. The data contain about 120,000 clones, 85% of them seen just once; the ten biggest clones take up around 27%. The sequenced material came from peripheral blood. These receptors were collected from an elderly woman with acute or convalescent COVID-19.

The chain combines TRBV4-1 with TRBJ1-2; 8 bases are a match to TRBD1. CDR3 size: 16 residues. Germline lookup yields CDR1 MGHRA and CDR2 YSYEKL. J lost 8 bases, V lost 3 bases, and 14 bases had no gene match. As DNA, the CDR3 is TGCGCCAGCAGCCAGAGACAGGGGCCCAATCTCGACGGCTACACCTTC. Protein sequence: CASSQRQGPNLDGYTF.

The V and J genes are TRBV5-8 and TRBJ2-2; D remains ambiguous. The germline V gene has CDR1 SGHTS and CDR2 YDEGEE. This CDR3 region has 14 residues. The V end lost 0 bases, the J end lost 3 bases, and 6 bases lay between the germline ends. The CDR3: CASSLAVYTGELFF. Written as DNA, the CDR3 is TGTGCCAGCAGCTTGGCGGTTTACACCGGGGAGCTGTTTTTT.

The gene calls are TRBV2 and TRBJ1-3; unclear D gene. Germline CDR1 SNHLY, CDR2 FYNNEI. This CDR3 contains 13 residues. The germline V and J ends were trimmed by 4 bases and 8 bases, with 12 bases remaining between them. The CDR3 sequence is CASSATGLDTIYF. CDR3 DNA sequence: TGTGCCAGCAGTGCTACTGGTTTGGACACCATATATTTT.

This chain links TRBV5-1 with TRBJ2-2, with D possibly being TRBD1 (6 bases). The CDR3 spans 14 residues. V lost 7 bases and J lost 0, with 10 bases in between. Germline-derived CDR1 and CDR2 are SGHRS and YFSETQ. The CDR3 protein is CASRDITNTGELFF. Here the CDR3 DNA reads TGCGCCAGCCGGGACATAACGAACACCGGGGAGCTGTTTTTT.

CDR3 loop: CASSGGPIQGEAFF. The DNA for the CDR3 is TGTGCCAGCAGCGGGGGACCGATACAGGGTGAAGCTTTCTTT. The chain employs TRBV9 and TRBJ1-1; TRBD1 might be the D (6 bases). The CDR3 spans 14 residues. Looked up from germline, CDR1 is SGDLS and CDR2 is YYNGEE. The V end was cut by 3 bases, the J end by 7 bases, with 16 bases between.

The chain has TRBV20-1 and TRBJ1-2; 7 nucleotides align to TRBD1. CDR3 length equals 11 residues. CDR1 DFQATT and CDR2 SNEGSKA come from the germline V gene (reference sequence). Unmatched junction bases numbered 3, after V lost 4 bases and J lost 7 bases. This CDR3 reads CSATTGVGYTF. The CDR3 DNA reads as TGCAGTGCTACTACAGGGGTTGGCTACACCTTC.

This chain joins TRBV5-1 and TRBJ2-5; perhaps TRBD2 as D (6 bases). The CDR3 contains 15 residues. Germline V lookup: CDR1 SGHRS, CDR2 YFSETQ. Trimming stripped 1 base from V and 4 bases from J, with 14 bases between. CDR3 sequence reads: CASSLLGLKGETQYF. CDR3 in DNA: TGCGCCAGCAGCTTGTTAGGACTAAAAGGAGAGACCCAGTACTTC.

This clone showed up just a few times. This chain joins TRBV10-3 and TRBJ1-2; TRBD1 agrees at 7 bases. This CDR3 contains 16 residues. J lost 4 bases, V lost 10 bases, and 18 bases had no gene match. The germline V gene encodes CDR1 ENHRY and CDR2 SYGVKD. The CDR3 reads CANKRNRDSNLYGYTF. CDR3 coding DNA: TGTGCCAACAAGAGGAACCGGGACAGCAACCTCTATGGCTACACCTTC.

Only a few counts were recorded for this clone. V is TRBV5-5 and J is TRBJ2-7; tentative D call: TRBD2 (5 bases). Trimming took off 2 bases at V and 2 bases at J, with 8 bases between the two ends. Per the germline V gene, CDR1 is SGHKS and CDR2 is YYEKEE (reference sequence). CDR3 length: 13 amino acids. The CDR3 sequence is CASSFTGTYEQYF. As DNA, the CDR3 is TGTGCCAGCAGCTTTACCGGGACCTACGAGCAGTACTTC.

This chain joins TRBV5-1 and TRBJ1-3; D is unclear. This CDR3 is 15 amino acids long. Trimming took 4 bases from V and 9 from J, leaving 20 bases between them. Germline values: CDR1 SGHRS, CDR2 YFSETQ. CDR3 in amino acids: CASSPVAGLIGTIYF. CDR3 sequence (DNA): TGCGCCAGCAGCCCCGTCGCGGGTCTGATAGGCACCATATATTTT.

This rearrangement joins TRBV6-4 to TRBJ2-1; 15 bases are a match to TRBD2. The germline gives CDR1 MRHNA, CDR2 SNTAGT. V shed 6 bases, J shed 3 bases, and the junction held 6 bases outside the gene matches. The CDR3 length is 17 residues. CDR3 DNA: TGTGCCAGCAGGCGGACTAGCGGGGGGGCTGACTACAATGAGCAGTTCTTC. Translating it yields CASRRTSGGADYNEQFF.

The J gene is TRBJ2-1, the V gene TRBV7-9; possible D gene TRBD2, 5 bases. The germline V gene encodes CDR1 SEHNR and CDR2 FQNEAQ (reference sequence). The ends were cut back, 3 bases at V and 6 bases at J, with 15 bases in the middle. This CDR3 is built from 15 residues. CDR3 nucleotides: TGTGCCAGCAGCTTTCGCGGAACTAGGGCCAATGAGCAGTTCTTC. Its translation: CASSFRGTRANEQFF.

This clone was seen only once. V gene TRBV4-2 combines with J gene TRBJ1-2; 10 bases are shared with TRBD1. V gave up 1 base and J gave up 6 bases; unmatched junction bases: 5. This CDR3 is built from 15 residues. Looked up from germline, CDR1 is LGHNA and CDR2 is YNFKEQ. The CDR3 sequence is CASSQGRQGANGYTF. The CDR3 nucleotides are TGTGCCAGCAGCCAAGGCCGACAGGGGGCGAATGGCTACACCTTC.

J is TRBJ2-3 and V is TRBV3-1 (or the pseudogene TRBV3-2); 9 bases fit TRBD2. The CDR3 length is 13 residues. V was clipped by 4 bases and J by 4 bases; unmatched bases: 0. Germline CDR1 reads LGHDT; CDR2 reads YNNKEL (reference sequence). CDR3 amino acids: CASSPSGADTQYF. DNA for the CDR3: TGTGCCAGCAGCCCTAGCGGGGCAGATACGCAGTATTTT.

The chain joins TRBV3-1 (or the pseudogene TRBV3-2) to TRBJ1-2, with TRBD1 matching over 8 bases. Unmatched junction bases numbered 3, after V lost 4 bases and J lost 2 bases. Germline assignment: CDR1 LGHDT and CDR2 YNNKEL (reference sequence). The CDR3 has 14 amino acids. The CDR3 region has the DNA TGTGCCAGCAGCCGTCGACAGGGGAACTATGGCTACACCTTC. Its translation is CASSRRQGNYGYTF.

The chain employs TRBV5-1 and TRBJ2-1; TRBD2 matches 12 bases. CDR3 length: 18 amino acids. The V gene's germline CDR1 is SGHRS and CDR2 YFSETQ. V was clipped by 0 bases and J by 6 bases; unmatched bases: 10. For the CDR3, the DNA is TGCGCCAGCAGCTTGGCCGGACTAGCGGGGTATGTGTCCAATGAGCAGTTCTTC. Protein: CASSLAGLAGYVSNEQFF.

The chain couples TRBV2 to TRBJ2-1, with 9 bases aligning to TRBD2. The CDR3 totals 18 residues. Germline V CDR1 and CDR2: SNHLY, FYNNEI. V lost 5 bases and J lost 7; bases outside the gene matches: 18. CDR3 in amino acids: CASSFPLPSSGDLNEQFF. Written as DNA, the CDR3 is TGTGCCAGCAGTTTCCCCCTTCCCTCTAGCGGGGATTTAAATGAGCAGTTCTTC.

This chain uses TRBV27 with TRBJ1-2, with D perhaps TRBD1 (6 bases). V was trimmed by 4 bases and J by 6 bases, leaving 12 bases between them. This CDR3 contains 13 residues. Germline loops: CDR1 MNHEY, CDR2 SMNVEV (reference sequence). CDR3 bases: TGTGCCAGCAGTTCGGCAGGGGTTGATGGCTACACCTTC. Protein: CASSSAGVDGYTF.

This clone was observed a single time. The chain is built from TRBV5-1 and TRBJ2-7, with D maybe TRBD1 (5 bases). There are 16 residues in the CDR3. The germline gives CDR1 SGHRS, CDR2 YFSETQ. The V gene lost 0 bases and the J gene lost 2 bases, with 15 bases spanning the gap. DNA of the CDR3: TGCGCCAGCAGCTTGGTCCCAGGGTCCCGAACCTACGAGCAGTACTTC. Its translation is CASSLVPGSRTYEQYF. Combining the CDR3 with reference TRBV5-1 and TRBJ2-7 gives the whole variable domain KAGVTQTPRYLIKTRGQQVTLSCSPISGHRSVSWYQQTPGQGLQFLFEYFSETQRNKGNFPGRFSGRQFSNSRSEMNVSTLELGDSALYLCASSLVPGSRTYEQYFGPGTRLTVT.

This chain connects TRBV3-1 (or the pseudogene TRBV3-2) to TRBJ1-6; no reliable D call. Trimming stripped 5 bases from V and 10 bases from J, with 12 bases between. Looked up from germline, CDR1 is LGHDT and CDR2 is YNNKEL (reference sequence). The CDR3 covers 13 residues. Here the CDR3 DNA reads TGTGCCAGCAGCTCGGCGGGGAACTCACCCCTCCACTTT. Its translation: CASSSAGNSPLHF.

This clone came up once. The J gene is TRBJ1-1, the V gene TRBV3-1 (or the pseudogene TRBV3-2); D is possibly TRBD1 (6 bases). The germline V and J ends were trimmed by 4 bases and 0 bases, with 9 bases remaining between them. The CDR3 covers 14 residues. Germline V CDR1 and CDR2: LGHDT, YNNKEL (reference sequence). CDR3 protein: CASSRTGLNTEAFF. DNA of the CDR3: TGTGCCAGCAGCCGAACAGGGCTGAACACTGAAGCTTTCTTT.

The chain carries TRBV2 and TRBJ1-1; D remains unclear. CDR3 size: 11 residues. The V gene lost 5 bases and the J gene lost 10 bases, with 11 bases spanning the gap. Germline V gene lookup returns CDR1 SNHLY and CDR2 FYNNEI. For the CDR3, the DNA is TGTGCCAGCAGTCCCCTGTTAGTAGCTTTCTTT. Protein: CASSPLLVAFF.

The chain has TRBV9 and TRBJ2-3; TRBD2 agrees at 10 bases. Trimming at V came to 2 bases and at J to 3 bases, leaving 3 bases not matched to a gene. The CDR3 covers 15 residues. Germline lookup yields CDR1 SGDLS and CDR2 YYNGEE. Here the CDR3 reads CASSVLAGGTDTQYF. The CDR3 DNA follows: TGTGCCAGCAGCGTTTTAGCGGGGGGTACAGATACGCAGTATTTT.

The J gene is TRBJ2-4, the V gene TRBV7-9; D unclear. The germline V and J ends were trimmed by 5 bases and 0 bases, with 8 bases remaining between them. Germline V gene sequence: CDR1 SEHNR, CDR2 FQNEAQ (reference sequence). There are 14 residues in the CDR3. CDR3 loop: CASSPVLAKNIQYF. The DNA of the CDR3 is TGTGCCAGCAGCCCCGTCCTAGCCAAAAACATTCAGTACTTC.

A single count supports this clone. The chain is built from TRBV5-1 and TRBJ1-4; 7 bases agree with TRBD1. The CDR3 is 15 amino acids. Germline trimming cut 0 bases from V and 7 bases from J; bases unmatched to any gene: 6. Germline CDR1 and CDR2: SGHRS and YFSETQ. The CDR3 DNA sequence: TGCGCCAGCAGCTTGGCAGGGGGGTGGAGTGAAAAACTGTTTTTT. This codes for CASSLAGGWSEKLFF.

The chain combines TRBV19 with TRBJ2-7, with 9 bases that match TRBD1. This CDR3 is 15 amino acids long. Per the germline V gene, CDR1 is LNHDA and CDR2 is SQIVND (reference sequence). The V segment lost 3 bases and the J segment 2 bases; nucleotides outside the gene matches: 5. In nucleotides, the CDR3 is TGTGCCAGTAGTATCACCGGGACAGGGACCTACGAGCAGTACTTC. Amino acids: CASSITGTGTYEQYF.

CDR3 nucleotide sequence: TGCGCCAGCGGGGGGGACGGCTTCACCGGGGAGCTGTTTTTT. Translated: CASGGDGFTGELFF. The chain is built from TRBV5-1 and TRBJ2-2; TRBD2 matches 7 bases. Trimming cost V 7 bases and J 4 bases; bases outside gene matches: 7. This CDR3 contains 14 residues. Germline CDR1 and CDR2: SGHRS and YFSETQ. The full variable domain, its missing parts supplied by reference TRBV5-1 and TRBJ2-2, is KAGVTQTPRYLIKTRGQQVTLSCSPISGHRSVSWYQQTPGQGLQFLFEYFSETQRNKGNFPGRFSGRQFSNSRSEMNVSTLELGDSALYLCASGGDGFTGELFFGEGSRLTVL.

This sequence joins TRBV4-2 and TRBJ1-2, with TRBD1 matching over 7 bases. Germline lookup yields CDR1 LGHNA and CDR2 YNFKEQ. V trimming: 0 bases; J trimming: 4 bases; junction bases outside the gene matches: 11. The CDR3 is 17 amino acids. In nucleotides, the CDR3 is TGTGCCAGCAGCCAAGACCGCGGAGGGGGCGAGATCTATGGCTACACCTTC. Its translation is CASSQDRGGGEIYGYTF.

The rearrangement joins TRBV10-3 to TRBJ1-6; 10 positions agree with TRBD1. The CDR3 covers 14 residues. J gave up 10 bases and V 5 bases, and 5 bases lay outside the gene matches. Germline CDR1 ENHRY, CDR2 SYGVKD. The CDR3, as DNA: TGTGCCATCAGTCAGGACAGGGGGGAATCACCCCTCCACTTT. It specifies CAISQDRGESPLHF.